This T cell receptor beta chain was found in a study of T cells expressing NK-cell markers. The CDR3 runs to 15 residues. TCRdb reprocessed the 5' RACE reads and reports one entry per CDR3 protein, with no DNA. The ten top clones account for approximately 1.5%, within a sample of approximately 440,000 distinct CDR3 sequences. The material sequenced was blood T cells: a sorted CD56 or NKG2C T cell subset, CD4+ or CD8+ T cells, or bulk PBMC T cells (not recorded which). V and J are TRBV12-3 or TRBV12-4 and TRBJ2-1; the D call from TCRdb, TRBD2, cannot be confirmed without DNA. This receptor was obtained from a woman aged 45-59 years in good health. CDR3 in amino acids: CASNLAGSQYNEQFF.